This TCR beta chain was sequenced in a study of blood T cell repertoires in COVID-19. Background on the study: Acute and convalescent COVID-19 specimens originated in the United States, Italy and Spain. PBMCs, B-cell-depleted T cells, or T cells provided the cDNA or gDNA that made up the material.

The CDR3 totals 13 residues. The V and J ends lost 5 bases and 5 bases respectively, with 9 bases between them. Only in-frame clones appear in the TCRdb table, and some are missing; sequencing was by immunoSEQ multiplex PCR. The sample consists of about 66,000 clones, around 88% of them appearing once. The TCR comes from a woman between 65 and 79 years old with acute or convalescent COVID-19. The chain is built from TRBV12-3 or TRBV12-4 and TRBJ1-4; D is unclear. Sequenced input: peripheral blood. The CDR3 protein is CASSLDTNEKLFF. DNA for the CDR3: TGTGCCAGCAGTCTAGACACCAATGAAAAACTGTTTTTT.